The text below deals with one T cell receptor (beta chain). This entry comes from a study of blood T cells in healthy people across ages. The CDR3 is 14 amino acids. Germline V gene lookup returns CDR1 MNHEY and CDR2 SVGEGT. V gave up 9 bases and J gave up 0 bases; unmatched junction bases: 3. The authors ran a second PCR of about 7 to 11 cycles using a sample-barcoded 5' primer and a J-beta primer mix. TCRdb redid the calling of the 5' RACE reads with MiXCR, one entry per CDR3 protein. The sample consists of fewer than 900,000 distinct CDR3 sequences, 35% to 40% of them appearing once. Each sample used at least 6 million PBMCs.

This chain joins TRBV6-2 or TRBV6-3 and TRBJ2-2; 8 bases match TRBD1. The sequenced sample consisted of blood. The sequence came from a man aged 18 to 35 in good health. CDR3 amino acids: CASQGASNTGELFF. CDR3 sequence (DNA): TGTGCCAGTCAGGGGGCGTCGAACACCGGGGAGCTGTTTTTT.